Described below is a single TCR beta chain sequence and its context. This sample stems from a study of shared clonotypes between healthy human individuals. Germline values: CDR1 MRHNA, CDR2 SNTAGT. The CDR3 contains 14 residues. Trimming cost V 5 bases and J 5 bases, with 14 bases left between them. Using immunoSEQ multiplex PCR, the repertoire was profiled, and TCRdb retains in-frame clones only, with some absent. The repertoire holds a few million clones, with 80% to 95% as singletons. J is TRBJ2-3 and V is TRBV6-4; tentatively, D is TRBD1 or TRBD2 (6 bases each). The clonotype originates from a man between 18 and 35 years old in good health. Some clones in this sample may be carry-over from other donors' samples. The source material was naive CD4+ T cells from PBMCs. This sample's subset: CD45RA+ positively selected. The CDR3 nucleotides read TGTGCCAGCAGTCTTACGGGGGCGGGAGATACGCAGTATTTT. Amino acid sequence: CASSLTGAGDTQYF.